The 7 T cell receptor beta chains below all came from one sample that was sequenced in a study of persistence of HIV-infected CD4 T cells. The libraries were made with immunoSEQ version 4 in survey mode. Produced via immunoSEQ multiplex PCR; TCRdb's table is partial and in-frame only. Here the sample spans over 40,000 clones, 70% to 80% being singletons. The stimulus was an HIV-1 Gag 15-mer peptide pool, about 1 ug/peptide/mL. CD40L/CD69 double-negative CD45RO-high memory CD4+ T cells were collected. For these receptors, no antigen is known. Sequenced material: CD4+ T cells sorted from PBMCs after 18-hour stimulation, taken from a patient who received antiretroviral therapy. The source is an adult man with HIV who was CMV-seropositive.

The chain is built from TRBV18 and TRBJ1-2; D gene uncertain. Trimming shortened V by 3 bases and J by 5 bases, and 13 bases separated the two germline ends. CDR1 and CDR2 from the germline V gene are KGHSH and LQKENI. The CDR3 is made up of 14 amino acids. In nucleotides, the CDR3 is TGTGCCAGCTCACCCGAGGGTTTAGGGTATGGCTACACCTTC. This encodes CASSPEGLGYGYTF.

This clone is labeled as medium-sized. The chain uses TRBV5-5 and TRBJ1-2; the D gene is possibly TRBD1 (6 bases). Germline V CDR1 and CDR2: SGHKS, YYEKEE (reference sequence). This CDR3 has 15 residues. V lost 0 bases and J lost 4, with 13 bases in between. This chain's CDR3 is CASSLEQGGAYGYTF. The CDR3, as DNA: TGTGCCAGCAGCTTGGAACAGGGAGGGGCCTATGGCTACACCTTC.

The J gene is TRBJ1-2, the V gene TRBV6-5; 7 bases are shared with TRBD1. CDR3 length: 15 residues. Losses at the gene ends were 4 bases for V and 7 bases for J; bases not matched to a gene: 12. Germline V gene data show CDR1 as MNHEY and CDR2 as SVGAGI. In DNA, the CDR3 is TGTGCCAGCAGTTTATCCGACAGGGCATCTGGTGGCTACACCTTC. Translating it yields CASSLSDRASGGYTF.

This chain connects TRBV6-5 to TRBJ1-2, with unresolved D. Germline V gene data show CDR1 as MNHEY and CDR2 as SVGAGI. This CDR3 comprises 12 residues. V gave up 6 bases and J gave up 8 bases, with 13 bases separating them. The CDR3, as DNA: TGTGCCAGCAGCGTTGGGGAGTCGGGCTACACCTTC. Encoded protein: CASSVGESGYTF.

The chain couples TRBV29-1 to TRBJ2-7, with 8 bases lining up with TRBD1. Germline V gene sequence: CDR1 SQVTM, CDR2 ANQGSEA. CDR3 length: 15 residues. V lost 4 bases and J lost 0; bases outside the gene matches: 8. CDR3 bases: TGCAGCGTTGGGTTGGACAGGGTGAGCTCCTACGAGCAGTACTTC. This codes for CSVGLDRVSSYEQYF.

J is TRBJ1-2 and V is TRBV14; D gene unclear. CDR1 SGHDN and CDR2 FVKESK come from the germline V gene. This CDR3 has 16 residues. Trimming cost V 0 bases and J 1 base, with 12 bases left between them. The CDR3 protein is CASSQEGQAINYGYTF. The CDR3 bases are TGTGCCAGCAGCCAAGAGGGTCAGGCCATTAACTATGGCTACACCTTC.

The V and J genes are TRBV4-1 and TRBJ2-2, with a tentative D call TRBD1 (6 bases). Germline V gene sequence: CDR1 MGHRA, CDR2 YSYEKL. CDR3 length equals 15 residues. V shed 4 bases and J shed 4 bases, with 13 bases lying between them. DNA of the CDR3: TGCGCCAGCAGCCTCAACGAAGGGGGCACCGGGGAGCTGTTTTTT. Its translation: CASSLNEGGTGELFF.